Listed below are T cell receptor beta chains from one sample, sequenced in a study of blood T cell repertoires in COVID-19. Clones were read by immunoSEQ multiplex PCR, and TCRdb kept only the in-frame ones, dropping some. The table lists over 200,000 clones, about 83% of them singletons. The sample taken for sequencing was peripheral blood. The receptors derive from a woman between 45 and 65 years old with acute or convalescent COVID-19. Each CDR3 is given with its conserved first and last residue. A D gene is named only where the DNA matches it firmly. Clone size is stated in some rows and not others, as once, few, many or a class when expanded.

TRBJ2-1 | TRBD2 | once | TRBV5-1 | CASSLGLAGMYEQFF | TGCGCCAGCAGCTTGGGTCTAGCGGGAATGTATGAGCAGTTCTTC
TRBJ2-3 | TRBD1 | NA | TRBV7-2 | CASSPDRATDTQYF | TGTGCCAGCAGCCCGGACAGGGCAACAGATACGCAGTATTTT
TRBJ2-3 | NA | NA | TRBV28 | CASSLAAGADTQYF | TGTGCCAGCAGTTTAGCAGCGGGCGCAGATACGCAGTATTTT
TRBJ2-7 | NA | NA | TRBV2 | CASTDPGISYEQYF | TGTGCCAGCACCGACCCAGGGATCTCCTACGAGCAGTACTTC
TRBJ1-1 | NA | NA | TRBV10-1 | CASSDRNTEAFF | TGCGCCAGCAGTGACAGAAACACTGAAGCTTTCTTT
TRBJ1-2 | TRBD1 | NA | TRBV18 | CASSRAETGNPNYGYTF | TGTGCCAGCTCTCGGGCCGAGACAGGGAATCCTAACTATGGCTACACCTTC
TRBJ2-3 | TRBD2 | NA | TRBV19 | CASSKSGLAGAPVTDTQYF | TGTGCCAGTAGTAAGTCGGGGCTAGCGGGAGCTCCCGTCACAGATACGCAGTATTTT
TRBJ2-2 | NA | few | TRBV11-3 | CASSKDRGELFF | TGTGCCAGCAGCAAAGACAGGGGGGAGCTGTTTTTT
TRBJ2-1 | TRBD2 | NA | TRBV19 | CASSISSAGRYNEQFF | TGTGCCAGTAGTATATCTTCAGCGGGGAGGTACAATGAGCAGTTCTTC
TRBJ2-5 | NA | NA | TRBV28 | CASSLYPGIGETQYF | TGTGCCAGCAGTTTATACCCGGGGATTGGGGAGACCCAGTACTTC
TRBJ2-1 | NA | NA | TRBV19 | CASSMRRGRRGEQFF | TGTGCCAGTAGTATGAGGCGGGGCCGCCGGGGGGAGCAGTTCTTC
TRBJ1-3 | TRBD1 | NA | TRBV7-9 | CASSPQTGGVIGNTIYF | TGTGCCAGCAGCCCCCAGACAGGGGGAGTAATAGGAAACACCATATATTTT
TRBJ1-1 | NA | NA | TRBV7-2 | CASSLLGATNTEAFF | TGTGCCAGCAGCTTACTGGGGGCAACGAACACTGAAGCTTTCTTT
TRBJ2-3 | TRBD1 | NA | TRBV3-1/TRBV3-2 | CASSRTGADTQYF | TGTGCCAGCAGCCGGACAGGGGCAGATACGCAGTATTTT
TRBJ2-6 | NA | NA | TRBV9 | CASSVEGGSGANVLTF | TGTGCCAGCAGCGTAGAAGGAGGCTCTGGGGCCAACGTCCTGACTTTC
TRBJ2-1 | TRBD2 | NA | TRBV10-1 | CASSEKVLAGVRQFF | TGCGCCAGCAGTGAAAAGGTCCTAGCGGGAGTACGGCAGTTCTTC
TRBJ2-7 | TRBD2 | NA | TRBV10-1 | CASSEVTSGKASYEQYF | TGCGCCAGCAGTGAGGTAACTAGCGGGAAAGCCTCCTACGAGCAGTACTTC
TRBJ2-4 | NA | NA | TRBV19 | CASSPTDSAIQYF | TGTGCCAGTAGTCCCACGGACTCGGCCATTCAGTACTTC
TRBJ1-4 | TRBD1 | NA | TRBV10-2 | CASSDPGQGVEKLFF | TGCGCCAGCAGTGATCCCGGACAGGGGGTTGAAAAACTGTTTTTT
TRBJ2-7 | NA | NA | TRBV19 | CASSADLGPSYEQYF | TGTGCCAGTAGTGCCGACTTGGGGCCCTCCTACGAGCAGTACTTC